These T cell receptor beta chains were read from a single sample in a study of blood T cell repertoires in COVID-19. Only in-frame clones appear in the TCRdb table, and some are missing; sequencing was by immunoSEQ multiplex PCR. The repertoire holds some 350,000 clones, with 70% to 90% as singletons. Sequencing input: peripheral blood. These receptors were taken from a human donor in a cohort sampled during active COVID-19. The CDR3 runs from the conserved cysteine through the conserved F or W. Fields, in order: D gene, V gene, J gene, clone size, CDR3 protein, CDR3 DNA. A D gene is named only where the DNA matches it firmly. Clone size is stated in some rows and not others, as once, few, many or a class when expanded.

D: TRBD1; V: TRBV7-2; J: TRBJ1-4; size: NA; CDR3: CASSHDRGDEKLFF; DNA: TGTGCCAGCAGCCATGACAGGGGGGACGAAAAACTGTTTTTT
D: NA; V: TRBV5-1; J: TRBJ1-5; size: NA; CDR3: CASSPGGTGNQPQHF; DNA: TGCGCCAGCAGCCCGGGGGGGACGGGCAATCAGCCCCAGCATTTT
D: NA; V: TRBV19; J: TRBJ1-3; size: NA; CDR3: CASSRGTGYGNTIYF; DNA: TGTGCCAGTAGTAGAGGCACAGGGTATGGAAACACCATATATTTT
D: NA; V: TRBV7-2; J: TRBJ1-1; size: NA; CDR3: CASSTNIVEAFF; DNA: TGTGCCAGCAGCACTAACATCGTCGAAGCTTTCTTT
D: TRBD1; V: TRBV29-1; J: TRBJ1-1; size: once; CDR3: CSGSIDRGREAFF; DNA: TGCAGCGGATCAATTGACAGGGGGCGTGAAGCTTTCTTT
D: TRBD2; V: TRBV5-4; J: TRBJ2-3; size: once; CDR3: CADGGAWEDTQYF; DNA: TGTGCCGACGGGGGGGCTTGGGAAGATACGCAGTATTTT
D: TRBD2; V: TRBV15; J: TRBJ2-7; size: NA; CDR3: CATSKKRTSGFYEQYF; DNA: TGTGCCACCAGCAAGAAACGGACTAGCGGATTCTACGAGCAGTACTTC
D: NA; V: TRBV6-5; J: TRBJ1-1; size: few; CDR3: CASSYGEVFSEAFF; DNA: TGTGCCAGCAGTTATGGGGAGGTGTTTTCTGAAGCTTTCTTT
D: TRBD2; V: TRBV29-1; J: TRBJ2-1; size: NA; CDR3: CSVEGLAGGLYSEQFF; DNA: TGCAGCGTTGAAGGGCTAGCGGGAGGACTTTATAGTGAGCAGTTCTTC
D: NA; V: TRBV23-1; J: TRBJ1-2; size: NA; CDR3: CASSQSRARGPYGYTF; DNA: TGCGCCAGCAGTCAATCGAGGGCCCGTGGACCCTATGGCTACACCTTC
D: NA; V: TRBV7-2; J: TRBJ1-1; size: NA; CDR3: CASSLGFRNTEAFF; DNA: TGTGCCAGCAGCTTAGGGTTCAGGAACACTGAAGCTTTCTTT
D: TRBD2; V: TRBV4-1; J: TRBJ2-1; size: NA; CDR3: CASSFSGSTYNEQFF; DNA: TGCGCCAGCAGCTTCAGCGGGAGCACCTACAATGAGCAGTTCTTC
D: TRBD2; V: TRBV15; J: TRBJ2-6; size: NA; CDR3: CATSRGVAGGPGANVLTF; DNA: TGTGCCACCAGCAGAGGGGTAGCGGGAGGGCCTGGGGCCAACGTCCTGACTTTC
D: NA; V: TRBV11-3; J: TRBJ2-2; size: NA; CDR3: CASSPRRGVGELFF; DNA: TGTGCCAGCAGCCCGAGGAGGGGTGTCGGGGAGCTGTTTTTT
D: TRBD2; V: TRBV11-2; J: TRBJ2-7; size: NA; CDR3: CASSFTASGGSYEQYF; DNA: TGTGCCAGCAGCTTTACAGCTAGCGGGGGATCCTACGAGCAGTACTTC
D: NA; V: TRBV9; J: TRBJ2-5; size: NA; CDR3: CASSVGGGQFIETQYF; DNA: TGTGCCAGCAGCGTCGGAGGGGGACAGTTTATAGAGACCCAGTACTTC
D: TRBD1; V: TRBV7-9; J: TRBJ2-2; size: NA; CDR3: CASSLVGTGNTGELFF; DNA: TGTGCCAGCAGCCTAGTTGGGACAGGGAACACCGGGGAGCTGTTTTTT
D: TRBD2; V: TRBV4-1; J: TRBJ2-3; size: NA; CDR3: CASSLQRGSTDTQYF; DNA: TGCGCCAGCAGCCTCCAGCGGGGTAGCACAGATACGCAGTATTTT
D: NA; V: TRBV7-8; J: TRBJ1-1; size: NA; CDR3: CASSAQGSGNTEAFF; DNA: TGTGCCAGCAGCGCCCAAGGGAGTGGGAACACTGAAGCTTTCTTT
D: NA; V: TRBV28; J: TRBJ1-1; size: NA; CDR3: CASSQRVYGEAFF; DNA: TGTGCCAGCAGCCAGAGGGTATACGGCGAAGCTTTCTTT
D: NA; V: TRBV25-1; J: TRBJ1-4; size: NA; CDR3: CASSEHWGRDEKLFF; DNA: TGTGCCAGCAGTGAGCACTGGGGGAGGGATGAAAAACTGTTTTTT
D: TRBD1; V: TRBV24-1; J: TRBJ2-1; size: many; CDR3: CATSGTPDRGNEQFF; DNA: TGTGCCACCAGTGGAACCCCGGACAGGGGGAATGAGCAGTTCTTC
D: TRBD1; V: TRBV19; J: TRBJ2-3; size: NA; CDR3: CASSIRDRGLGSSTDTQYF; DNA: TGTGCCAGTAGTATCCGTGACAGGGGGCTTGGATCCTCCACAGATACGCAGTATTTT
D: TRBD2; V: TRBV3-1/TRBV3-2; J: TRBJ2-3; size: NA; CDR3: CASSQGTSGGAGTDTQYF; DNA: TGTGCCAGCAGCCAAGGGACTAGCGGGGGGGCGGGCACAGATACGCAGTATTTT
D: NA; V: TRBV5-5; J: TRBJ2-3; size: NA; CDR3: CASSLLGGTDTQYF; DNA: TGTGCCAGCAGCTTGTTAGGAGGCACAGATACGCAGTATTTT
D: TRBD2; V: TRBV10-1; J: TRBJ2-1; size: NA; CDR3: CASSESGTSGYNEQFF; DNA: TGCGCCAGCAGTGAGTCTGGCACTAGCGGTTACAATGAGCAGTTCTTC
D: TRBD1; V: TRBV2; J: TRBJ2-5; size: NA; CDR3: CASRDPGQGAGETQYF; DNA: TGTGCCAGCAGGGATCCGGGACAGGGGGCTGGGGAGACCCAGTACTTC
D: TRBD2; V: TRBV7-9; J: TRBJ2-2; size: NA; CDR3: CASRSRGGLEAGELFF; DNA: TGTGCCAGCAGATCACGGGGGGGCCTCGAGGCCGGGGAGCTGTTTTTT
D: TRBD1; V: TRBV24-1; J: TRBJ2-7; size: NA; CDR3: CATGGDRDYEQYF; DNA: TGTGCCACCGGGGGGGACAGGGACTACGAGCAGTACTTC
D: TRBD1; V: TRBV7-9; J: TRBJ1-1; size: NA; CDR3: CASSWDRPNTEAFF; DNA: TGTGCCAGCAGCTGGGACAGGCCGAACACTGAAGCTTTCTTT
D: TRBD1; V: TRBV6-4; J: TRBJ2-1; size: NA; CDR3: CASTPGGTGDGEQFF; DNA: TGTGCCAGCACCCCGGGGGGGACAGGGGACGGTGAGCAGTTCTTC